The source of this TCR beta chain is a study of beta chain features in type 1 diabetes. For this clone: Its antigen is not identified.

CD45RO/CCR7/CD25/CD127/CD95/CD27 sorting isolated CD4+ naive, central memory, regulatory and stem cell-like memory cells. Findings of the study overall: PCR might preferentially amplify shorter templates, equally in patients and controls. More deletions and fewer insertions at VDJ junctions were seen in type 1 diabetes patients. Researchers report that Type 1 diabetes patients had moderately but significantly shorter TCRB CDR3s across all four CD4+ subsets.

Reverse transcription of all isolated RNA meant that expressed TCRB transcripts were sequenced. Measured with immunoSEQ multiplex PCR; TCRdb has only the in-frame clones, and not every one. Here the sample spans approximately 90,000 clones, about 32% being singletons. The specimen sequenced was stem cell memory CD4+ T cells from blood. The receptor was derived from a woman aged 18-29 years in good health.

The CDR3 loop is CASSPWPENGYTF. In DNA, the CDR3 is TGTGCCAGCAGCCCTTGGCCCGAAAATGGCTACACCTTC. The V and J genes are TRBV7-9 and TRBJ1-2; D uncertain. Germline V gene sequence: CDR1 SEHNR, CDR2 FQNEAQ (reference sequence). The V end lost 5 bases, the J end lost 6 bases, and 13 bases lay between the germline ends. This CDR3 has 13 amino acids.